This TCR beta chain originates from a study of shared clonotypes between healthy human individuals. Study findings and constraints: A limitation of the genetic and exposure-history diversity represented arose from few donors. Generation probabilities were higher for clonotypes shared across all four sorted-subset donors than for unshared ones.

The donors were all Caucasian adults (living in Nashville, Tennessee). Division of CD4+ cells produced a CD45RA+ naive subset and a CD45RA-negative memory subset. The assay was immunoSEQ multiplex PCR, and TCRdb's table has in-frame clones only and misses some. The sample consists of roughly 2,500,000 clones, 80% to 95% of them appearing once. Germline values: CDR1 MDHEN, CDR2 SYDVKM. Trimming stripped 6 bases from V and 6 bases from J, with 14 bases between. The CDR3 totals 13 residues. With regard to this clone: The antigen remains undetermined.

The sequence was obtained from a man in his late teens or twenties in good health. Some clones in this sample may be carry-over from other donors' samples. J is TRBJ1-2 and V is TRBV28; D gene ambiguous. Sequencing was carried out using naive CD4+ T cells from PBMCs. This sample's subset: CD45RA+ positively selected. The CDR3 DNA reads TGTGCCAGCAGCCCAGGACGATTACATGGCTACACCTTC. Translating gives CASSPGRLHGYTF.